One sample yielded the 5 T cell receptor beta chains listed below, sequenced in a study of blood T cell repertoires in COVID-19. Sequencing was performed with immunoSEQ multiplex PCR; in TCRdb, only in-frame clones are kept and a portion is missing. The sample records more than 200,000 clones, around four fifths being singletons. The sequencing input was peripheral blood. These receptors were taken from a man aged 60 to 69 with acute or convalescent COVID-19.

CDR3 sequence: CASSQAGTGELFF. DNA for the CDR3: TGTGCCAGCAGCCAAGCGGGGACCGGGGAGCTGTTTTTT. The chain recombines TRBV3-1 (or the pseudogene TRBV3-2) with TRBJ2-2; D is possibly TRBD2 (5 bases). The CDR3 is 13 residues long. V was trimmed by 1 base and J by 5 bases, leaving 5 bases between them. The germline V gene has CDR1 LGHDT and CDR2 YNNKEL (reference sequence).

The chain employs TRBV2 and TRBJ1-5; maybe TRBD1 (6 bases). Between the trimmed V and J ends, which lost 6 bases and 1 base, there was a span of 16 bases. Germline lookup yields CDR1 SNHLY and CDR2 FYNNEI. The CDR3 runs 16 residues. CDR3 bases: TGTGCCAGCAGCCGAGGAGGGGGGGTCAGCAATCAGCCCCAGCATTTT. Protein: CASSRGGGVSNQPQHF.

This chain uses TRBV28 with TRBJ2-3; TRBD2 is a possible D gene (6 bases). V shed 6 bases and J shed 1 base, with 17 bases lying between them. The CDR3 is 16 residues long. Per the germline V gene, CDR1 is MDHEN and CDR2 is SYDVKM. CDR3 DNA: TGTGCCAGCAGCCCCCTAGGGACTGCTGGCACAGATACGCAGTATTTT. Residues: CASSPLGTAGTDTQYF.

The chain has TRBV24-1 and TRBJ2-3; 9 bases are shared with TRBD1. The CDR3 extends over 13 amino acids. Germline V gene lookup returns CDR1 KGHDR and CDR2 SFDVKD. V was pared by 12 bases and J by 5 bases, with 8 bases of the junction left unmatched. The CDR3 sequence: CAAGTGLGDTQYF. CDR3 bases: TGTGCCGCAGGGACAGGGTTGGGAGATACGCAGTATTTT.

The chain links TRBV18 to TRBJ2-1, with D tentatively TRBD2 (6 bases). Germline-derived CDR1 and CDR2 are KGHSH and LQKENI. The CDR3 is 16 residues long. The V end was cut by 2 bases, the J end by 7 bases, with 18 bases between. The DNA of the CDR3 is TGTGCCAGCTCACCAACGGGAGCCCCCCGTGGGAATGAGCAGTTCTTC. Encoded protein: CASSPTGAPRGNEQFF.